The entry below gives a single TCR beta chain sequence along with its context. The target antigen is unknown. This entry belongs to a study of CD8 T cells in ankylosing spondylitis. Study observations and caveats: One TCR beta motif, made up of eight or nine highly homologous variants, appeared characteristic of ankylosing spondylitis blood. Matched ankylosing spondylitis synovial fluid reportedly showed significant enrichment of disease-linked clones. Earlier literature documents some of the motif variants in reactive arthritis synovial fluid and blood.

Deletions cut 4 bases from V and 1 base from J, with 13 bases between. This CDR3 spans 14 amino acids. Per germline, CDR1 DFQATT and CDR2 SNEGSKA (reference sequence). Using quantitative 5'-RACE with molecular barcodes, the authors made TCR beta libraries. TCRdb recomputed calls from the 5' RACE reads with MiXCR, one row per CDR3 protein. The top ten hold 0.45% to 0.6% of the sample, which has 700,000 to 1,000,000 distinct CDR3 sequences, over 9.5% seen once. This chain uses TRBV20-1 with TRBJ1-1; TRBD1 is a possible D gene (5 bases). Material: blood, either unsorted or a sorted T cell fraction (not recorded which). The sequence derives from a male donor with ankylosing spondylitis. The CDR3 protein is CSATNPRENTEAFF. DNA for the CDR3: TGCAGTGCTACCAATCCCAGGGAGAACACTGAAGCTTTCTTT.